The following is a T cell receptor beta chain sequence with its context. V shed 4 bases and J shed 2 bases, with 21 bases lying between them. Germline V gene lookup returns CDR1 MGHRA and CDR2 YSYEKL. This CDR3 region has 17 residues. The sample is drawn from a study of technical replicates of blood from a few donors. Profiling relied on immunoSEQ multiplex PCR, and the TCRdb table lists in-frame clones only, not all of them. The sample lists 99,000 or so clones; roughly 96% were seen once. This sequence was found in a human donor in good health. The sample comprised T cells isolated from PBMCs. The chain couples TRBV4-1 to TRBJ2-7; perhaps TRBD1 as D (6 bases). CDR3 sequence (DNA): TGCGCCAGCAGCCGAGACCCGGGACATAGCCATCCCTACGAGCAGTACTTC. Translated: CASSRDPGHSHPYEQYF.